The sequence of this T cell receptor (beta chain) was determined in a study of blood T cell repertoires in COVID-19. Overall study: PBMCs, B-cell-depleted T cells, or T cells provided the cDNA or gDNA that made up the material.

Germline V gene sequence: CDR1 MNHEY, CDR2 SVGEGT. This CDR3 has 14 residues. V lost 2 bases and J 8 bases, leaving 14 bases between the germline ends. This clone was detected only once. Original data processing: Amplified reference gene primers provided the basis for estimating nucleated cell counts. Sequenced by immunoSEQ multiplex PCR; TCRdb stores in-frame clones only, minus some. V, J and clone size are taken as reported in that table, and D and trimming were inferred from the DNA itself. The sample includes about 230,000 clones, around 84% of them seen just once. This chain links TRBV6-2 or TRBV6-3 with TRBJ2-3, with D perhaps matching TRBD2 (5 bases). Material: peripheral blood. The TCR was taken from a woman older than 75 with active or convalescent COVID-19. The CDR3: CASSYGQSGFTQYF. DNA of the CDR3: TGTGCCAGCAGTTACGGTCAGAGCGGTTTTACGCAGTATTTT.